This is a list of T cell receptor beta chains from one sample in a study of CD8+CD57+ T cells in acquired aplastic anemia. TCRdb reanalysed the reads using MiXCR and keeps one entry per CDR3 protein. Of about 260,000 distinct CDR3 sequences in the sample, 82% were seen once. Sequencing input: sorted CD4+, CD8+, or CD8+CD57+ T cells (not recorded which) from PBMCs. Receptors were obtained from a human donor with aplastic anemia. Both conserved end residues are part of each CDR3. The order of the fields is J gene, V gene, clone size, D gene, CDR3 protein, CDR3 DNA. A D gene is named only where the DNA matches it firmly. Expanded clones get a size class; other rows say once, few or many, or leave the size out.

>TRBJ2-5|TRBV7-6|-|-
CASSLSRGRRNEEYF
TGTGCCAGCAGCTTGAGCAGGGGTCGGAGAAATGAAGAGTACTTC
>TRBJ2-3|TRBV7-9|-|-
CASSLVPGVLFFEYF
TGTGCCAGCAGCTTAGTACCCGGGGTGCTGTTTTTTGAGTATTTT
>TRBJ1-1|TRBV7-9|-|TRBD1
CASSAPTGVTEAFF
TGTGCCAGCAGCGCTCCGACAGGGGTCACTGAAGCTTTCTTT
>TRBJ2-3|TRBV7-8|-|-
CASSPAGGIEDTQYF
TGTGCCAGTAGCCCCGCTGGCGGGATCGAGGATACGCAGTATTTT
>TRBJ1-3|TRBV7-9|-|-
CASSLAQIPTAGNTIHF
TGTGCCAGCAGCCTAGCTCAGATCCCAACGGCTGGAAACACCATACATTTT
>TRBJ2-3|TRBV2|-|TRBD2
CASSGTSGYNEQYF
TGTGCCAGCAGTGGGACTAGCGGCTACAATGAGCAGTATTTT
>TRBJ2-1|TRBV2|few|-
CASGQGGGNGQDVQFF
TGTGCCAGCGGCCAGGGGGGCGGAAACGGGCAGGATGTGCAGTTCTTC
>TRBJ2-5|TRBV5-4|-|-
CASSVGSQGVTETQYF
TGTGCCAGCAGCGTAGGCAGCCAGGGAGTGACGGAGACCCAGTACTTC
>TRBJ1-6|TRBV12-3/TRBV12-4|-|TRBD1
CASSLGQGQALHF
TGTGCCAGCAGTTTGGGACAGGGGCAAGCCCTCCACTTT
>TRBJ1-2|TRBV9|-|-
CASSEGSDTQYFAF
-
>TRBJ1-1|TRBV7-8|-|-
CASSLDGLPANTEAFF
TGCGCCAGCAGCCTAGATGGCCTCCCGGCCAACACTGAAGCTTTCTTT
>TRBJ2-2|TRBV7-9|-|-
CASSFPGHGLNDEELFF
TGTGCCAGCAGCTTTCCGGGACACGGGTTGAACGACGAGGAGCTGTTTTTT
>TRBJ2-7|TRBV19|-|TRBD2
CASSLASGTYKQYF
TGTGCCAGTAGTTTAGCTAGCGGTACCTACAAGCAGTACTTC
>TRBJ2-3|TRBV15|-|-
CASSVGGRADAQYF
TGTGCCAGCAGCGTCGGGGGCCGTGCCGACGCGCAGTATTTT
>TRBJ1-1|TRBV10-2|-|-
CASNPVQGNTEAFF
TGCGCCAGCAACCCCGTCCAGGGGAACACTGAAGCTTTCTTT
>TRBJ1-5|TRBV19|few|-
CASSSLQGAVDQPQHF
TGTGCCAGTAGTAGTTTGCAGGGCGCAGTAGATCAGCCCCAGCATTTT
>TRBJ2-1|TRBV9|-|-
CASSEVGGGYTLQFF
TGTGCCAGCAGTGAAGTAGGAGGGGGGTACACCTTGCAGTTCTTC
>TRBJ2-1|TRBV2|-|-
CASSGEDGDNEQFF
TGTGCCAGCAGCGGGGAGGATGGAGACAATGAGCAGTTCTTC
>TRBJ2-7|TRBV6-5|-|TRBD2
CASTPAASGYEQYF
TGTGCCAGCACCCCTGCGGCTAGCGGCTACGAGCAGTACTTC
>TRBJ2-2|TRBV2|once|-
CASSEWVGGQYTGELFF
TGTGCCAGCAGTGAGTGGGTCGGGGGACAGTACACCGGGGAGCTGTTTTTT
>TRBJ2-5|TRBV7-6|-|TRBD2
CASSFRTSGNLVETQYF
TGTGCCAGCAGCTTCAGGACTAGCGGGAACTTGGTAGAGACCCAGTACTTC
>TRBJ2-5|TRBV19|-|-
CASSARDWQETQYF
TGTGCCAGTAGCGCCCGGGACTGGCAAGAGACCCAGTACTTC
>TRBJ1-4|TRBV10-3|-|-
CASSTAGENNEKLFF
TGTGCCAGCAGTACCGCCGGCGAGAATAATGAAAAACTGTTTTTT
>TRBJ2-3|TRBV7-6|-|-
CASSLAGRATTQYF
TGTGCCAGCAGCTTAGCGGGCAGAGCCACTACGCAGTATTTT
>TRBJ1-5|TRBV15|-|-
CATSRVGWDQPQHF
TGTGCCACCAGCAGAGTTGGTTGGGATCAGCCCCAGCATTTT
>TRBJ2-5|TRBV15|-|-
CATSGRSEAYAQYF
TGTGCCACCAGCGGCCGGAGCGAGGCCTACGCGCAGTACTTC
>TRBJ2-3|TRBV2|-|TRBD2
CASTEAGRTDTLYF
TGTGCCAGCACAGAAGCGGGACGCACAGATACGCTGTATTTT
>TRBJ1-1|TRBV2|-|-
CAGGGHPNTEAFF
TGTGCCGGGGGGGGACACCCGAACACTGAAGCTTTCTTT
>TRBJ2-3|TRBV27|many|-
CASKPGGSSTDTQYF
TGTGCCAGCAAGCCTGGGGGCTCGAGCACAGATACGCAGTATTTT
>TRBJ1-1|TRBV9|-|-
CASSAQYNTEAFF
TGTGCCAGCAGCGCACAGTACAACACTGAAGCTTTCTTT
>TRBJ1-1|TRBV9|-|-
CASSMAVGEAFF
TGTGCCAGTAGCATGGCCGTGGGGGAAGCTTTCTTT
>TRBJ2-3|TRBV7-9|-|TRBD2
CASSFERSGDTDEF
TGTGCCAGCAGCTTTGAAAGAAGCGGGGATACGGATGAGTTT
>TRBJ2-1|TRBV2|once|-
CASSFSPNYGYTFQFF
TGTGCCAGCAGTTTTTCCCCTAACTATGGCTACACCTTCCAGTTCTTC
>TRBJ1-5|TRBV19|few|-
CASSIEGNQPQHF
TGTGCCAGTAGTATCGAGGGCAATCAGCCCCAGCATTTT
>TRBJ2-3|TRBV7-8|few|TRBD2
CASSVAGGPDPQF
TGTGCCAGCAGCGTAGCGGGCGGACCCGATCCGCAGTTT
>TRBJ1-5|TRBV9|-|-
CASSLAEGPDTQHF
TGTGCCAGCAGCTTAGCGGAGGGCCCTGATACGCAGCATTTT
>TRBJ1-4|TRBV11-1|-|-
CASSPRDGTEKLFF
TGTGCCAGCAGCCCACGGGACGGGACTGAAAAACTGTTTTTT
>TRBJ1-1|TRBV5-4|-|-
CASSQTLTGNTEAFF
TGTGCCAGCAGCCAAACACTGACAGGGAACACTGAAGCTTTCTTT
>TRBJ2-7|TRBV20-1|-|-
CSASGVDEQYF
TGCAGTGCCTCGGGGGTGGACGAGCAGTACTTC
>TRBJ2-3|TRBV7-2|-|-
CASSAGSASPHHF
TGTGCCAGCAGCGCGGGGTCTGCGTCACCCCACCACTTT
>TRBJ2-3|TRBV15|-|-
CSSGRGIESDTQYF
TGTTCCAGCGGCAGAGGCATCGAGTCAGATACCCAGTACTTT
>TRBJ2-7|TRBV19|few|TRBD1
CASSMTGQAPYEQYF
TGTGCCAGTAGTATGACGGGACAGGCCCCCTACGAGCAGTACTTC